This T cell receptor beta chain was observed in a study of T cell responses to AZD1222 COVID-19 vaccine. Study-wide results and caveats: Spike-specific TCR depth and breadth grew after two AZD1222 doses. Sampling that yielded the repertoires occurred only after the peak T cell response. Unmutated variant regions are reportedly the target of nearly half of TCRs that are spike-specific.

Points on this clone: Antigen unknown.

Profiled with immunoSEQ multiplex PCR; TCRdb holds only in-frame clones, not every one. The repertoire has around 140,000 clones, roughly 88% of them found once; the top ten carry 5.4%. The CDR3 has 13 amino acids. The V gene lost 4 bases and the J gene lost 2 bases, with 7 bases spanning the gap. CDR1 is SGDLS, CDR2 YYNGEE, per germline. The gene calls are TRBV9 and TRBJ2-1; D unclear. The sequences come from peripheral blood, collected 28 days after the second dose of the MenACWY control vaccine. This receptor was identified in an adult who received the MenACWY meningococcal vaccine as a control. For the CDR3, the DNA is TGTGCCAGCAGCCCATGGACCTACAATGAGCAGTTCTTC. It specifies CASSPWTYNEQFF.